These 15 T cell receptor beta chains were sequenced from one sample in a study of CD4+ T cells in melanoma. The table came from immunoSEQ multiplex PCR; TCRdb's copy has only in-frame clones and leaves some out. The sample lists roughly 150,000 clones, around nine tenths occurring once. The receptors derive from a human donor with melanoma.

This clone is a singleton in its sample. CDR3 sequence: CASSVRGAQTEAFF. CDR3 DNA sequence: TGTGCCAGTAGTGTCCGGGGGGCGCAGACTGAAGCTTTCTTT. The genes are TRBV19 and TRBJ1-1, with D tentatively TRBD1 (6 bases). V gave up 5 bases and J gave up 5 bases, with 15 bases separating them. Germline V CDR1 and CDR2: LNHDA, SQIVND (reference sequence). This CDR3 spans 14 amino acids.

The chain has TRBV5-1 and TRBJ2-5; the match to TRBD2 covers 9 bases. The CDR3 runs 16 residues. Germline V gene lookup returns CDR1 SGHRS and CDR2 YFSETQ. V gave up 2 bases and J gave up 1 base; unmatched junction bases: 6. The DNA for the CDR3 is TGCGCCAGCAGCTTCCCTAATAGCGGGGGCCAAGAGACCCAGTACTTC. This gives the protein CASSFPNSGGQETQYF.

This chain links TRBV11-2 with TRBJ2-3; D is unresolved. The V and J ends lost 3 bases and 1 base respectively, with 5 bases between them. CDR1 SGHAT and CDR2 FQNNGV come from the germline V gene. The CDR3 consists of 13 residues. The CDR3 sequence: CASSFTGTDTQYF. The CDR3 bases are TGTGCCAGCAGCTTCACTGGCACAGATACGCAGTATTTT.

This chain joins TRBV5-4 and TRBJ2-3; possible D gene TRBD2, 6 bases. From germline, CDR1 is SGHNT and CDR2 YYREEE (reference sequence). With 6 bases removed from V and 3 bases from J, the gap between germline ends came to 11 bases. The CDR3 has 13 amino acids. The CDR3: CASTLGRTDTQYF. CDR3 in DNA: TGTGCCAGCACCCTAGGGAGGACAGATACGCAGTATTTT.

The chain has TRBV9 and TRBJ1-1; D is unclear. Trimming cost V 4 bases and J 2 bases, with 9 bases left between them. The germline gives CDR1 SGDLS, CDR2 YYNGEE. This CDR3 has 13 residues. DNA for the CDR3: TGTGCCAGCAGCAAAACGATCAACACTGAAGCTTTCTTT. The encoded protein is CASSKTINTEAFF.

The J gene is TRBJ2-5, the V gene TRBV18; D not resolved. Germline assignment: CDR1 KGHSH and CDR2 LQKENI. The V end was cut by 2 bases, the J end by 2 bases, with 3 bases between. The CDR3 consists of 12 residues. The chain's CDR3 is CASSPEQETQYF. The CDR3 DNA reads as TGTGCCAGCTCACCAGAGCAAGAGACCCAGTACTTC.

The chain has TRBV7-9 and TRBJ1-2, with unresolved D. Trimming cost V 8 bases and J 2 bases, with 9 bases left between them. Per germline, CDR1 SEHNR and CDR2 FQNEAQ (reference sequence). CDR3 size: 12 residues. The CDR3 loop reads CASSTRNYGYTF. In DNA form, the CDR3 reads TGTGCCAGCTCTACACGGAACTATGGCTACACCTTC.

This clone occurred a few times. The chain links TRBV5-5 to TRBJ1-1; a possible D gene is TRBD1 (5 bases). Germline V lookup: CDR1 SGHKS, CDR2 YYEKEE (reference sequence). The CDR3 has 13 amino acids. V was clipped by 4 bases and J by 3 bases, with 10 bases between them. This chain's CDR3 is CASSGVRDTEAFF. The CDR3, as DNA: TGTGCCAGCAGCGGGGTCAGGGACACTGAAGCTTTCTTT.

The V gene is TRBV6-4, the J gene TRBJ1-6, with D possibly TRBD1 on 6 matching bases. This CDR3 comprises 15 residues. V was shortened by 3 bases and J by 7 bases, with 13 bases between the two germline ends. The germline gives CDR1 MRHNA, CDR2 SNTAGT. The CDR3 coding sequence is TGTGCCAGCAGTGAGGTGGGGCAGGGGAATTCACCCCTCCACTTT. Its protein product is CASSEVGQGNSPLHF.

The chain's CDR3 is CASSAGPSGNTIYF. The DNA for the CDR3 is TGTGCCAGCAGCGCGGGTCCCTCTGGAAACACCATATATTTT. This rearrangement joins TRBV11-2 to TRBJ1-3; no reliable D call. CDR1 SGHAT and CDR2 FQNNGV come from the germline V gene. CDR3 length equals 14 residues. With 5 bases removed from V and 0 bases from J, the gap between germline ends came to 8 bases.

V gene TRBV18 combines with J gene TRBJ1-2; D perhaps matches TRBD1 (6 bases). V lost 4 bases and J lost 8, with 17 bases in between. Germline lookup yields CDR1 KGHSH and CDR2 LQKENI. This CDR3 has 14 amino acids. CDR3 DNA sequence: TGTGCCAGCTCACTCGGTCAGGGGATTAGAGGCTACACCTTC. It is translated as CASSLGQGIRGYTF.

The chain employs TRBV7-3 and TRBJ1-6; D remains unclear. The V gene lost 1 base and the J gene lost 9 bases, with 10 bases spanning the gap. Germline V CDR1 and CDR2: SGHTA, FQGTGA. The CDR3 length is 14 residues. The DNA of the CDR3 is TGTGCCAGCAGCTTAAACGGGTTGCGTTCACCCCTCCACTTT. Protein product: CASSLNGLRSPLHF.

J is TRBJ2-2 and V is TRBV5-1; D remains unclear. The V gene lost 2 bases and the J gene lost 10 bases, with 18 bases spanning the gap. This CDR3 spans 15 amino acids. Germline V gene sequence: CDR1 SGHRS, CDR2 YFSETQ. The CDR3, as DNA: TGCGCCAGCAGCTTAAGACTGACCCGTCTGTCGGAGCTGTTTTTT. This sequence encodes CASSLRLTRLSELFF.

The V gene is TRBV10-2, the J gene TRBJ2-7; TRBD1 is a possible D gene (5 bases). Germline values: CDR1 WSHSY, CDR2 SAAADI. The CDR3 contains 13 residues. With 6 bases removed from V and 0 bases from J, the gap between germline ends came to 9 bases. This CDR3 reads CASRQASSYEQYF. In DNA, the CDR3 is TGCGCCAGCAGACAGGCGAGCTCCTACGAGCAGTACTTC.

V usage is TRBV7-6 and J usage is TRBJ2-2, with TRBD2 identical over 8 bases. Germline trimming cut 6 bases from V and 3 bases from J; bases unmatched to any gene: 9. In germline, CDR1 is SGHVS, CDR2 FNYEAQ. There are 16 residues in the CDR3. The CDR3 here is CASSSLGRGDTGELFF. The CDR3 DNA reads TGTGCCAGCAGTTCTCTCGGGAGGGGGGACACCGGGGAGCTGTTTTTT. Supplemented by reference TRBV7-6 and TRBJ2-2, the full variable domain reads GAGVSQSPRYKVTKRGQDVALRCDPISGHVSLYWYRQALGQGPEFLTYFNYEAQQDKSGLPNDRFSAERPEGSISTLTIQRTEQRDSAMYRCASSSLGRGDTGELFFGEGSRLTVL.